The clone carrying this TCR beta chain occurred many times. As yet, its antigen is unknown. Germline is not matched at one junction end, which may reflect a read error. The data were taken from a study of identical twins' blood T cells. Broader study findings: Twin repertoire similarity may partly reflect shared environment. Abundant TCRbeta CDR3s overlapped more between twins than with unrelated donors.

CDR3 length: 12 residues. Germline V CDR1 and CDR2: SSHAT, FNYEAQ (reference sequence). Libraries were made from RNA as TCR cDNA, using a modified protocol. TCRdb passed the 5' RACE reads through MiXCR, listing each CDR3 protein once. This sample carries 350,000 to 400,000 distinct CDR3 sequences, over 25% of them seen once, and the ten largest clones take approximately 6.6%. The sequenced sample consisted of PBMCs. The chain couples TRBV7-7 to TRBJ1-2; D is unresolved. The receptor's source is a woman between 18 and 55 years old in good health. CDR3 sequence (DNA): TGTGCTAGCACCCCCCGGATGGTTGGCTACACCTTC. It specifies CASTPRMVGYTF. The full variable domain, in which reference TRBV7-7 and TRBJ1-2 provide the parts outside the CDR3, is GAGVSQSPRYKVTKRGQDVTLRCDPISSHATLYWYQQALGQGPEFLTYFNYEAQPDKSGLPSDRFSAERPEGSISTLTIQRTEQRDSAMYRCASTPRMVGYTFGSGTRLTVV.